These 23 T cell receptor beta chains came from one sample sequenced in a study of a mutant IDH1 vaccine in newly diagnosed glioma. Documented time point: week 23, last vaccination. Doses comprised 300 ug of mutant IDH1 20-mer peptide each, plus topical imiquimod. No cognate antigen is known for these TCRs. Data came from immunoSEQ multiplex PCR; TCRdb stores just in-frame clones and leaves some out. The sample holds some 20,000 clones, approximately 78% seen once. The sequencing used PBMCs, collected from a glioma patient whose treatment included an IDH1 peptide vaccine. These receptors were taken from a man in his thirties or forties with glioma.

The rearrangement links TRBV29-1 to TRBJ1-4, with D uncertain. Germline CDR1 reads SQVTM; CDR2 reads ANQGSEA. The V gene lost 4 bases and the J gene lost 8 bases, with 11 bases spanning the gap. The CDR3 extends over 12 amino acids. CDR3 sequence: CSVVGESEKLFF. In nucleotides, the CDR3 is TGCAGCGTTGTTGGGGAAAGCGAAAAACTGTTTTTT.

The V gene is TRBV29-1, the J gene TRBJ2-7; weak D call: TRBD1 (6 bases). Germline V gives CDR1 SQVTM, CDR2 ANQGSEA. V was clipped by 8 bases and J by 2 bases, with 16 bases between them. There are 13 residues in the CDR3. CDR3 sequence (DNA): TGCAGCCCCCCCGTGTGGGGGCCCTACGAGCAGTACTTC. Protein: CSPPVWGPYEQYF.

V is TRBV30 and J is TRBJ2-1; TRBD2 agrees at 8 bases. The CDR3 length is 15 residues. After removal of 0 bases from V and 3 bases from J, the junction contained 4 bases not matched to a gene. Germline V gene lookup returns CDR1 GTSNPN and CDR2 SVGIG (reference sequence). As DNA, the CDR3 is TGTGCCTGGAGTGTTCGGGGACTAGACTACAATGAGCAGTTCTTC. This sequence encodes CAWSVRGLDYNEQFF.

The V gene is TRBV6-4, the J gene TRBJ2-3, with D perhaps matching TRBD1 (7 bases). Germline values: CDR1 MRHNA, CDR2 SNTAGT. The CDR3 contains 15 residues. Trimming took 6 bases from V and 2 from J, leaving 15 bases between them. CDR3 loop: CASSRGDGNTDTQYF. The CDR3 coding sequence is TGTGCCAGCAGCAGGGGGGATGGCAACACAGATACGCAGTATTTT.

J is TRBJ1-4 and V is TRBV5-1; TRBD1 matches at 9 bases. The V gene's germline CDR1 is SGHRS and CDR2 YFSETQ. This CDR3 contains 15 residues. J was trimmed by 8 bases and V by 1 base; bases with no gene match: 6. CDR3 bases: TGCGCCAGCAGCTTGACAGGACAGGGGTACGAAAAACTGTTTTTT. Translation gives CASSLTGQGYEKLFF.

DNA of the CDR3: TGTGCCAGCAGAATCCGGGATGTGAGCTCCTACGAGCAGTACTTC. It codes for CASRIRDVSSYEQYF. The chain joins TRBV6-7 to TRBJ2-7; a weak D match, TRBD2 (5 bases). Being an ORF, TRBV6-7 has a function that is uncertain. The CDR3 has 15 residues. The ends were cut back, 6 bases at V and 0 bases at J, with 15 bases in the middle.

The CDR3 coding sequence is TGTGCCAGCAGCCGAGACAATCAGCCCCAGCATTTT. This translates into CASSRDNQPQHF. The chain links TRBV7-2 to TRBJ1-5; D call uncertain. The CDR3 contains 12 residues. In germline, CDR1 is SGHTA, CDR2 FQGNSA. V was shortened by 5 bases and J by 3 bases, with 5 bases between the two germline ends.

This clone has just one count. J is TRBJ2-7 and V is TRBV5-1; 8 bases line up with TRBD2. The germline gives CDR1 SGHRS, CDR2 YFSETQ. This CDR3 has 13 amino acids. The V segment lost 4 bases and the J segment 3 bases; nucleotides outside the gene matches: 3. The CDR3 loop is CASSPGLVYEQYF. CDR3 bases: TGCGCCAGCAGCCCGGGACTAGTCTACGAGCAGTACTTC.

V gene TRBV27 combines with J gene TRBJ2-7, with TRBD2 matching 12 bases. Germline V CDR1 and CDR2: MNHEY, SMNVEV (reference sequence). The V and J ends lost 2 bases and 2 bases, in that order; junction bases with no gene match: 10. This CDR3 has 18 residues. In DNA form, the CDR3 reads TGTGCCAGCAGTTTAAGGCTAGCGGGAGGGCTAACTGCCTACGAGCAGTACTTC. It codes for CASSLRLAGGLTAYEQYF.

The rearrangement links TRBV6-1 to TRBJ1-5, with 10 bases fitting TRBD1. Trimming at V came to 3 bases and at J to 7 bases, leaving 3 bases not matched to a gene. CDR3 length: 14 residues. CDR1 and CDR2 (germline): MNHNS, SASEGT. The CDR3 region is CASSETGGWQPQHF. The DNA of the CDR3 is TGTGCCAGCAGTGAGACAGGGGGCTGGCAGCCCCAGCATTTT.

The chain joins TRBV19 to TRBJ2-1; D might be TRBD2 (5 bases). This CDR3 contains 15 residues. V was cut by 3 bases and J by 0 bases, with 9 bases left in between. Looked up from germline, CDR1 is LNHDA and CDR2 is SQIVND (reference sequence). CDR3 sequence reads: CASSIGVGSYNEQFF. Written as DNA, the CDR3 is TGTGCCAGTAGTATCGGGGTTGGCTCCTACAATGAGCAGTTCTTC.

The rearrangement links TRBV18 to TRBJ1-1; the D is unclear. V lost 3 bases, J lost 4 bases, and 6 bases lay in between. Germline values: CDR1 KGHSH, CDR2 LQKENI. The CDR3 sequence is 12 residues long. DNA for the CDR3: TGTGCCAGCTCACCGCTAGCCACTGAAGCTTTCTTT. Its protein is CASSPLATEAFF.

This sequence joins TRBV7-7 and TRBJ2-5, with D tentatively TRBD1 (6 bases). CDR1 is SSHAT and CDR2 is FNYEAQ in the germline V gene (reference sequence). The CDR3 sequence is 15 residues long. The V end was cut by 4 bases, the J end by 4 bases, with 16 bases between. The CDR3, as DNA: TGTGCCAGCAGCTCGTTTAGGACAGATGGAGAGACCCAGTACTTC. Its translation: CASSSFRTDGETQYF.

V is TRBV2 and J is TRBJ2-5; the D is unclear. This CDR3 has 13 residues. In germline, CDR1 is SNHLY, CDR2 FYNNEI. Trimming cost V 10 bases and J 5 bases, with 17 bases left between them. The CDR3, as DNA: TGTGCCACCAGAGACTGGTGGAGCGAGACCCAGTACTTC. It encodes CATRDWWSETQYF.

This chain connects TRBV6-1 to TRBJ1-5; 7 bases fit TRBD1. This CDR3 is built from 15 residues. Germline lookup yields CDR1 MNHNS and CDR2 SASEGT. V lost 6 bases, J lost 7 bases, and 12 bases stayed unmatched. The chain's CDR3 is CASSPTGVIGQPQHF. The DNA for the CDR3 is TGTGCCAGCAGCCCAACAGGGGTTATTGGGCAGCCCCAGCATTTT.

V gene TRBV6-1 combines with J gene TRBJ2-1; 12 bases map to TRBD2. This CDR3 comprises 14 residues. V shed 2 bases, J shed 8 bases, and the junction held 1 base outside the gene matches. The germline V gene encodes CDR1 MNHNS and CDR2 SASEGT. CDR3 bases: TGTGCCAGCAGTGAACTAGCGGGAGGGCATGAGCAGTTCTTC. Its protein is CASSELAGGHEQFF.

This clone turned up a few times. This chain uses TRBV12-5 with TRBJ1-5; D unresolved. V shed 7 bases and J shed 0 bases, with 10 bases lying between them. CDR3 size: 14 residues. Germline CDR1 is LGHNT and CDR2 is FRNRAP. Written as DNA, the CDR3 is TGTGCTAGTGTCAGTGATAATAGCAATCAGCCCCAGCATTTT. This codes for CASVSDNSNQPQHF.

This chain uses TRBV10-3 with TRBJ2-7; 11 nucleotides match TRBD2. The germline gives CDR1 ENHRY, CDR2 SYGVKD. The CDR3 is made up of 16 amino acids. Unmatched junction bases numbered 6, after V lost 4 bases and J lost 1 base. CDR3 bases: TGTGCCATCAGTGGGATAGCGGGAGGGCCTTCCTACGAGCAGTACTTC. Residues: CAISGIAGGPSYEQYF.

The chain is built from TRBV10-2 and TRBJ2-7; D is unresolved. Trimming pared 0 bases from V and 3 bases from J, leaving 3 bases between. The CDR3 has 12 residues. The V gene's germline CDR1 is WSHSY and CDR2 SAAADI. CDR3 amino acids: CASSESNYEQYF. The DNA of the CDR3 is TGCGCCAGCAGTGAGTCGAACTACGAGCAGTACTTC.

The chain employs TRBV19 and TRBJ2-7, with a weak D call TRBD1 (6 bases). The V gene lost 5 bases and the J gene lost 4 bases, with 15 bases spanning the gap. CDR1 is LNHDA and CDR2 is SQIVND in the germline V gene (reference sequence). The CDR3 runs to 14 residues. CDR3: CASSSPGALYEQYF. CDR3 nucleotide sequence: TGTGCCAGTAGTTCTCCAGGGGCCCTGTACGAGCAGTACTTC.

The CDR3 loop is CASSYTGWGQAEAFF. Written as DNA, the CDR3 is TGTGCCAGCAGTTACACGGGGTGGGGGCAAGCTGAAGCTTTCTTT. This chain joins TRBV6-5 and TRBJ1-1, with D maybe TRBD1 (6 bases). Trimming shortened V by 2 bases and J by 6 bases, and 16 bases separated the two germline ends. This CDR3 has 15 amino acids. Germline values: CDR1 MNHEY, CDR2 SVGAGI.

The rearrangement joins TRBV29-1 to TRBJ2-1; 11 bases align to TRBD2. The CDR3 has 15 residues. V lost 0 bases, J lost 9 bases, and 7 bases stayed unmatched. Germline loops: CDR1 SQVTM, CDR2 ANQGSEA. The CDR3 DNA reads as TGCAGCGTTGAAGATCTACTAGCGGGAGATGGTGAGCAGTTCTTC. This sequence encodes CSVEDLLAGDGEQFF.

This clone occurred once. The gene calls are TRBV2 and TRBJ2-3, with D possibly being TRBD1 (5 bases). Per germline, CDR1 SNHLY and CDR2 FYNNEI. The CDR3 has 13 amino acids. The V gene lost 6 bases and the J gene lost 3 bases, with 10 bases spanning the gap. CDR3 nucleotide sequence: TGTGCCAGCAGCAGGGTAGGAACAGATACGCAGTATTTT. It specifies CASSRVGTDTQYF.